The 16 T cell receptor beta chains below all came from one sample that was sequenced in a study of vaccination effects on CD4 cells after COVID-19. Before any sequencing was done, the ViraFEST assay used viral peptide pools to expand antigen-specific CD4+ T cells. It was after approximately 11 days of culture that CD4+ T cells were isolated. As their vaccination, participants received two doses of either BNT162b2 or mRNA-1273. The data were produced by immunoSEQ multiplex PCR, yet TCRdb's version contains in-frame clones alone and is incomplete. Found here are 80,000 to 95,000 clones, under 80% of them singletons; the top ten hold about 1%. Which antigens these TCRs recognize remains unknown. Sequenced here: CD4+ T cells from PBMCs cultured with HCoV-OC43 spike peptides, sampled after COVID-19 vaccination. As to subset: HCoV-OC43 spike overlapping peptide pool stimulation. The receptors derive from a human donor who received a COVID-19 vaccine.

The chain is built from TRBV10-2 and TRBJ1-1; D unresolved. The CDR3 is 11 residues long. The V gene lost 5 bases and the J gene lost 0 bases, with 1 base spanning the gap. Germline loops: CDR1 WSHSY, CDR2 SAAADI. The CDR3 nucleotides read TGCGCCAGCAGTTTGAACACTGAAGCTTTCTTT. It encodes CASSLNTEAFF.

This chain joins TRBV7-7 and TRBJ2-5; 8 positions match TRBD2. The J segment lost 5 bases and the V segment lost 5 bases, leaving 10 bases of the junction unmatched. Germline lookup yields CDR1 SSHAT and CDR2 FNYEAQ (reference sequence). CDR3 length equals 15 residues. CDR3 region: CASSPGGTGRETQYF. The CDR3 DNA reads as TGTGCCAGCAGCCCGGGGGGGACGGGCAGGGAGACCCAGTACTTC.

This chain connects TRBV5-1 to TRBJ1-2, with 9 positions matching TRBD1. Germline CDR1 SGHRS, CDR2 YFSETQ. The CDR3 sequence is 13 residues long. Unmatched junction bases numbered 3, after V lost 3 bases and J lost 6 bases. The CDR3 DNA reads as TGCGCCAGCAGCTCCGGACAGGGGAATGGCTACACCTTC. As protein: CASSSGQGNGYTF.

The chain employs TRBV10-2 and TRBJ1-2; D is unclear. CDR3 length: 13 amino acids. Per the germline V gene, CDR1 is WSHSY and CDR2 is SAAADI. V was pared by 5 bases and J by 3 bases, with 10 bases between. The CDR3 DNA reads TGCGCCAGCAGTAGCGCTGGGGACTATGGCTACACCTTC. It codes for CASSSAGDYGYTF.

This sequence joins TRBV2 and TRBJ2-1; no reliable D call. Trimming pared 8 bases from V and 16 bases from J, leaving 18 bases between. CDR1 is SNHLY and CDR2 is FYNNEI in the germline V gene. This CDR3 contains 11 residues. Here the CDR3 reads CASGDQIEDFF. CDR3 DNA: TGTGCCAGCGGGGATCAAATCGAGGACTTCTTC.

The chain combines TRBV15 with TRBJ2-1; D may be TRBD1 (5 bases). The CDR3 length is 18 residues. Trimming shortened V by 0 bases and J by 4 bases, and 19 bases separated the two germline ends. Germline assignment: CDR1 LNHNV and CDR2 YYDKDF (reference sequence). The CDR3 loop is CATSRERFQGSRYNEQFF. CDR3 DNA sequence: TGTGCCACCAGCAGAGAACGCTTTCAGGGTTCGAGGTACAATGAGCAGTTCTTC.

V gene TRBV11-3 combines with J gene TRBJ2-5; 7 bases map to TRBD1. Germline CDR1 reads SGHNT; CDR2 reads YENEEA. The trim removed 5 bases at V and 2 bases at J, leaving 11 bases unmatched. The CDR3 is made up of 16 amino acids. In nucleotides, the CDR3 is TGTGCCAGCAGCCCGCGACAGGGATCGGGGCAAGAGACCCAGTACTTC. Its protein product is CASSPRQGSGQETQYF.

The chain carries TRBV5-1 and TRBJ1-4; TRBD1 agrees at 7 bases. Germline V gives CDR1 SGHRS, CDR2 YFSETQ. The CDR3 consists of 15 residues. V dropped 4 bases and J dropped 3; count of bases not matched to a gene: 6. CDR3 coding DNA: TGCGCCAGCAGCCCGTCGACAGGGCCTAATGAAAAACTGTTTTTT. This encodes CASSPSTGPNEKLFF.

The chain recombines TRBV7-2 with TRBJ2-3; TRBD2 matches 9 bases. The CDR3 is made up of 14 amino acids. V dropped 6 bases and J dropped 6; count of bases not matched to a gene: 7. CDR1 and CDR2 from the germline V gene are SGHTA and FQGNSA. CDR3 amino acids: CASRASGGSDTQYF. DNA for the CDR3: TGTGCCAGCAGGGCCAGCGGGGGGTCCGATACGCAGTATTTT.

The rearrangement joins TRBV10-3 to TRBJ1-2, with 7 bases identical to TRBD1. This CDR3 is built from 15 residues. V gave up 2 bases and J gave up 1 base; unmatched junction bases: 4. Germline CDR1 and CDR2: ENHRY and SYGVKD. CDR3 loop: CAISEGDSFNYGYTF. The CDR3 nucleotides read TGTGCCATCAGTGAGGGGGACAGCTTTAACTATGGCTACACCTTC.

This rearrangement joins TRBV2 to TRBJ2-2, with 9 bases aligning to TRBD1. The CDR3 length is 15 residues. Germline V gene data show CDR1 as SNHLY and CDR2 as FYNNEI. J gave up 2 bases and V 4 bases, and 2 bases lay outside the gene matches. The CDR3 spells CASSVTGGNTGELFF. The CDR3 DNA is TGTGCCAGCAGTGTGACAGGGGGTAACACCGGGGAGCTGTTTTTT. Drawing the rest from reference TRBV2 and TRBJ2-2, the complete variable domain is EPEVTQTPSHQVTQMGQEVILRCVPISNHLYFYWYRQILGQKVEFLVSFYNNEISEKSEIFDDQFSVERPDGSNFTLKIRSTKLEDSAMYFCASSVTGGNTGELFFGEGSRLTVL.

This chain connects TRBV2 to TRBJ1-2; TRBD1 matches at 9 bases. CDR3 length equals 14 residues. Germline V gene sequence: CDR1 SNHLY, CDR2 FYNNEI. Germline trimming cut 4 bases from V and 10 bases from J; bases unmatched to any gene: 10. CDR3 nucleotide sequence: TGTGCCAGCAGTGGGGACAGGGTGAAGCATGACTACACCTTC. As protein: CASSGDRVKHDYTF.

The chain combines TRBV2 with TRBJ2-5; D is unresolved. This CDR3 spans 12 amino acids. Trimming pared 7 bases from V and 2 bases from J, leaving 8 bases between. CDR1 and CDR2 from the germline V gene are SNHLY and FYNNEI. The CDR3 spells CASTTDQETQYF. The CDR3 bases are TGTGCCAGCACAACGGATCAAGAGACCCAGTACTTC.

The V and J genes are TRBV6-5 and TRBJ2-3, with 9 nucleotides matching TRBD1. Unmatched junction bases numbered 3, after V lost 2 bases and J lost 6 bases. Germline-derived CDR1 and CDR2 are MNHEY and SVGAGI. The CDR3 spans 14 residues. The chain's CDR3 is CASSYDRGADTQYF. CDR3 bases: TGTGCCAGCAGTTACGACAGGGGGGCGGATACGCAGTATTTT.

This clone was seen more than once but under ten times. The rearrangement uses TRBV7-9 and TRBJ2-3; D is unresolved. Germline lookup yields CDR1 SEHNR and CDR2 FQNEAQ (reference sequence). V shed 4 bases and J shed 2 bases, with 4 bases lying between them. This CDR3 region has 12 residues. The CDR3 DNA reads as TGTGCCAGCAGCTATAACACAGATACGCAGTATTTT. Translated, it gives CASSYNTDTQYF.

The gene calls are TRBV5-5 and TRBJ2-7; D gene unclear. The CDR3 covers 13 residues. The V and J ends lost 0 bases and 3 bases respectively, with 7 bases between them. The V gene's germline CDR1 is SGHKS and CDR2 YYEKEE (reference sequence). The CDR3 sequence is CASSLAFNYEQYV. The CDR3 nucleotides are TGTGCCAGCAGCTTGGCCTTTAACTACGAGCAGTACGTC.